The text below deals with one T cell receptor (beta chain). Its antigen target is currently unknown. Within one base of it there is no much larger clone, and no base qualities were kept. Collaborating institutions collected whole blood in K2EDTA tubes following their own protocols. For TCRbeta analysis, collaborators shipped samples as frozen whole blood, isolated PBMCs, or DNA extracted from either of those sample types. V loses 0 bases, J loses 4 bases, and the germline ends lie 16 bases apart. The CDR3 has 17 amino acids, counting the end cysteine and phenylalanine. Only the CDR3 region is kept as DNA, spanning 51 bases read in frame from base 1. CDR1 and CDR2, looked up from the germline V gene, are SGHDN and FVKESK. The immunoSEQ Assay, a bias-controlled multiplex PCR, was used to amplify TCRbeta CDR3 regions from genomic DNA. For the original study's pipeline: The number of nucleated cells in each sample was estimated from the amplification of reference gene primers within the assay. To quantify the absolute abundance of each unique TCRbeta CDR3 rearrangement, sequence reads were collapsed and filtered. For each sample, productive Simpson clonality was calculated as the square root of Simpson's diversity index over productive rearrangements. Entries here come from immuneACCESS through TCRdb and include only in-frame sequences with V and J called. Some clones fail to appear in such tables; in the studies checked, an unresolved V gene covers under half of the shortfall, and the cause of the remainder is unknown. That table is the source of V, J and clone size, and D and trimming were worked out from the DNA. The table for this sample lists approximately 150,000 clones; about 85% of them were counted only once. The ten largest account for 1.6% of the sample.

This sample is part of a study of blood T cell repertoires in COVID-19 (dated by TCRdb to 2018 to 2021). Background for the entire study: Samples from collaborators originated in the United States, Italy and Spain and spanned both the acute and convalescent phases of COVID-19. The prospective study material was composed of cDNA or gDNA derived from T cells, B-cell-depleted T cells, or PBMCs. The dataset comprised deeply sampled blood TCRbeta repertoires from subjects exposed to, actively infected with, or recovered from COVID-19. The repertoires were made available in a free public database intended to serve as a resource for research on the immune response to SARS-CoV-2. The samples were drawn from the first 160 participants of the ongoing ImmuneRACE study and from under 1,500 subjects provided by 6 global collaborators. A de-identified subject ID, COVID-19 status, age in years and sex were almost always included in the sample metadata. Where HLA class I and class II types were available, the types were taken from metadata supplied by the sample provider, not from assay-based typing. Study-wide findings and limitations: Clinical and demographic metadata were provided uncurated, with the amount varying by source and participant.

The TCR sequence derives from a human donor in a cohort sampled during active COVID-19. Recombination connected TRBV14 to TRBJ2-1; a weak D assignment points to TRBD1 (5 bases agree). Material for sequencing was peripheral blood. CDR3 protein: CASSQEWGSSLYNEQFF. At the DNA level, the sequence is TGTGCCAGCAGCCAAGAATGGGGCAGCTCGTTGTACAATGAGCAGTTCTTC.